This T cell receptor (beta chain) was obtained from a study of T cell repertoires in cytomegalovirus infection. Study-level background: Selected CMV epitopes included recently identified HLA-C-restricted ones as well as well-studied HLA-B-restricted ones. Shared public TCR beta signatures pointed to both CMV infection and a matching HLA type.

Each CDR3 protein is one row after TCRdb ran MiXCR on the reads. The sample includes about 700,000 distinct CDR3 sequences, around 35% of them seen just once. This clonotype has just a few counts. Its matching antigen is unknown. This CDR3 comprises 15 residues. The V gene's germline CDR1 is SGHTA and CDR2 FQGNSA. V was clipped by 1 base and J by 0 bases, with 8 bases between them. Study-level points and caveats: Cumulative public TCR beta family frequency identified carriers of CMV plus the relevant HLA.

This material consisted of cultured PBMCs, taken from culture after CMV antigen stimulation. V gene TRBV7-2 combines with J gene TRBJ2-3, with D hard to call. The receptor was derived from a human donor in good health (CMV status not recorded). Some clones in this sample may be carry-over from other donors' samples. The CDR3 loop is CASSLVTSSTDTQYF. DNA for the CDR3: TGTGCCAGCAGCTTAGTCACCAGTAGCACAGATACGCAGTATTTT.